The TCR beta chain described here comes from a study of blood T cell repertoires in COVID-19. Turning to the study itself: Some COVID-19 samples were acute and others convalescent; all came from the United States, Italy and Spain.

As handled by the study authors: Reference gene primer amplification in the assay estimated nucleated cell counts. Clones were sequenced by immunoSEQ multiplex PCR, and TCRdb holds only the in-frame ones, with some missing. The V and J calls and clone size are taken from that table; D and trimming were inferred from the DNA. The sample lists 80,000 to 100,000 clones, 80% occurring once. CDR1 and CDR2 from the germline V gene are LGHDT and YNNKEL (reference sequence). CDR3 length equals 18 residues. Losses at the gene ends were 1 base for V and 8 bases for J; bases not matched to a gene: 13. The chain is built from TRBV3-1 (or the pseudogene TRBV3-2) and TRBJ1-6; the match to TRBD1 covers 8 bases. The sample was peripheral blood. The clonotype originates from a human donor in a cohort sampled during active COVID-19. The CDR3 region is CASSQGTGSKTDYSPLHF. CDR3 nucleotides: TGTGCCAGCAGCCAAGGGACAGGGTCTAAGACAGACTATTCACCCCTCCACTTT.